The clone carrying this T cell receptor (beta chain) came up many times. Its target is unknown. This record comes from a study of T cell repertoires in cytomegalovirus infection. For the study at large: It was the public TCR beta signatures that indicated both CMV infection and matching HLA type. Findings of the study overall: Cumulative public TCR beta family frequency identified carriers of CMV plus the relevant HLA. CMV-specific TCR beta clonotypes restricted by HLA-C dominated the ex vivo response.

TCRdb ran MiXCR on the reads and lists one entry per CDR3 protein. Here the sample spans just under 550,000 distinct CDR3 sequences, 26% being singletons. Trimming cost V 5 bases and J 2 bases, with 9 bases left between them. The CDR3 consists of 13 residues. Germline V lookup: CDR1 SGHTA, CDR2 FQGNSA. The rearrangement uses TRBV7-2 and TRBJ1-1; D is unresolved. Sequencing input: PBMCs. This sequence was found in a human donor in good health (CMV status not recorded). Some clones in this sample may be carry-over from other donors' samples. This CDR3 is CASSTQQNTEAFF. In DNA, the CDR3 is TGTGCCAGCAGCACCCAACAAAACACTGAAGCTTTCTTT.